This T cell receptor (beta chain) was identified in a study of response to subunit inactivated influenza vaccine. This clonotype was seen a handful of times. TCRdb reprocessed the RT-PCR reads via MiXCR and lists one record per CDR3 protein. The sample includes about 620,000 distinct CDR3 sequences, around 11% seen only once; the top ten take approximately 10%. This CDR3 comprises 12 residues. V was shortened by 3 bases and J by 7 bases, with 13 bases between the two germline ends. In germline, CDR1 is SQVTM, CDR2 ANQGSEA. These records were also assigned to another study, of T cells expressing NK-cell markers. That work adds: In generating TCR beta cDNA, 5'RACE template switching with UMIs was used. HCMV seropositivity marked most of the eight sequenced donors; one was seronegative.

The specimen was PBMCs from blood, collected on the day of vaccination. The receptor was derived from a man aged 50-60 years who received an inactivated influenza vaccine. The chain joins TRBV29-1 to TRBJ2-7, with TRBD1 as a possible D gene (6 bases). CDR3 coding DNA: TGCAGCGTTGACTCCCCTAGGGGGGAGCAGTACTTC. Protein: CSVDSPRGEQYF.